This T cell receptor beta chain emerged from a study of shared clonotypes between healthy human individuals. Assay used: immunoSEQ multiplex PCR; TCRdb lists only in-frame clones, some missing. This sample yields about 2.1 million clones, of which about 93% are seen a single time; around 1.7% belongs to the top ten. CDR3 length: 14 residues. V gave up 8 bases and J gave up 3 bases; unmatched junction bases: 6. Germline V gene sequence: CDR1 MNHNY, CDR2 SVGAGI (reference sequence). CD8 cells regarded as naive lacked CD45RO, were positively chosen for CCR7, and omitted terminally differentiated effector memory CD45RA+ cells. The donor population consisted of healthy HIV-negative adults with no recent acute infections or vaccinations.

The chain recombines TRBV6-6 with TRBJ2-4; 8 nucleotides align to TRBD2. This sequence originates from a man between 18 and 35 years old in good health. Some clones in this sample may be carry-over from other donors' samples. The sequenced sample consisted of naive CD8+ T cells from PBMCs. This CDR3 is CASLASGGKNIQYF. Written as DNA, the CDR3 is TGTGCCAGCCTAGCGAGCGGGGGCAAAAACATTCAGTACTTC.